Below are 20 T cell receptor beta chains sequenced from a single sample in a study of resident and recirculating memory T cells in vitiligo. Method: immunoSEQ multiplex PCR; TCRdb's copy keeps in-frame clones and lacks some. The table has 40,000 to 50,000 clones, about nine tenths seen once; the top ten hold 4.5% to 5%. The sample consisted of blood. These receptors all come from a male donor with vitiligo.

The CDR3 sequence is CASSAGAGTGTREKLFF. CDR3 bases: TGTGCCAGCAGCGCGGGTGCCGGGACAGGGACAAGAGAAAAACTGTTTTTT. The rearrangement joins TRBV5-5 to TRBJ1-4; 9 nucleotides align to TRBD1. The germline V gene has CDR1 SGHKS and CDR2 YYEKEE (reference sequence). Trimming cost V 4 bases and J 8 bases; bases outside gene matches: 15. CDR3 size: 17 residues.

The chain joins TRBV13 to TRBJ2-7, with TRBD1 as a possible D gene (5 bases). The CDR3 is 12 amino acids. Trimming took off 8 bases at V and 4 bases at J, with 12 bases between the two ends. The germline gives CDR1 PRHDT, CDR2 FYEKMQ (reference sequence). CDR3 sequence (DNA): TGTGCCAGCCGGTCAGGGCGTTACGAGCAGTACTTC. Protein sequence: CASRSGRYEQYF. Full variable domain (missing parts from reference TRBV13 and TRBJ2-7): AAGVIQSPRHLIKEKRETATLKCYPIPRHDTVYWYQQGPGQDPQFLISFYEKMQSDKGSIPDRFSAQQFSDYHSELNMSSLELGDSALYFCASRSGRYEQYFGPGTRLTVT.

The chain's CDR3 is CASSIETRSHEQFF. As DNA, the CDR3 is TGTGCCAGCAGTATAGAGACGCGGAGCCATGAGCAGTTCTTC. This chain uses TRBV6-5 with TRBJ2-1; no reliable D call. This CDR3 has 14 residues. Trimming pared 5 bases from V and 8 bases from J, leaving 16 bases between. The germline gives CDR1 MNHEY, CDR2 SVGAGI.

The chain is built from TRBV5-1 and TRBJ2-3, with D tentatively TRBD2 (5 bases). This CDR3 is built from 16 residues. V was clipped by 2 bases and J by 0 bases, with 13 bases between them. Germline CDR1 is SGHRS and CDR2 is YFSETQ. The CDR3 DNA reads TGCGCCAGCAGCTTATCAAGCGGAGCTAGCACAGATACGCAGTATTTT. Protein: CASSLSSGASTDTQYF. The complete variable domain, with remaining parts taken from reference TRBV5-1 and TRBJ2-3, reads KAGVTQTPRYLIKTRGQQVTLSCSPISGHRSVSWYQQTPGQGLQFLFEYFSETQRNKGNFPGRFSGRQFSNSRSEMNVSTLELGDSALYLCASSLSSGASTDTQYFGPGTRLTVL.

The chain recombines TRBV7-3 with TRBJ2-2; tentative D call: TRBD2 (6 bases). Trimming took off 4 bases at V and 4 bases at J, with 10 bases between the two ends. The CDR3 is made up of 14 amino acids. The germline gives CDR1 SGHTA, CDR2 FQGTGA. The CDR3 spells CASSSGASTGELFF. CDR3 DNA sequence: TGTGCCAGCAGCTCGGGAGCTAGCACCGGGGAGCTGTTTTTT.

The chain uses TRBV9 and TRBJ2-5, with 15 bases lining up with TRBD2. The J segment lost 2 bases and the V segment lost 5 bases, leaving 7 bases of the junction unmatched. Looked up from germline, CDR1 is SGDLS and CDR2 is YYNGEE. CDR3 length: 17 residues. In nucleotides, the CDR3 is TGTGCCAGCAGTGACGGACTAGCGGGGGGGCGGCAAGAGACCCAGTACTTC. Translated, it gives CASSDGLAGGRQETQYF. Full variable domain (outside the CDR3, taken from reference TRBV9 and TRBJ2-5): DSGVTQTPKHLITATGQRVTLRCSPRSGDLSVYWYQQSLDQGLQFLIQYYNGEERAKGNILERFSAQQFPDLHSELNLSSLELGDSALYFCASSDGLAGGRQETQYFGPGTRLLVL.

The chain links TRBV6-5 to TRBJ2-5; 8 nucleotides line up with TRBD1. Germline-derived CDR1 and CDR2 are MNHEY and SVGAGI. The CDR3 extends over 14 amino acids. The trim removed 5 bases at V and 4 bases at J, leaving 6 bases unmatched. The CDR3 sequence: CASSLGTGAETQYF. The CDR3 DNA follows: TGTGCCAGCAGTCTCGGGACAGGAGCAGAGACCCAGTACTTC.

The gene calls are TRBV5-8 and TRBJ1-4; D call uncertain. Trimming removed 2 bases from V and 6 bases from J, with 14 bases in between. CDR3 length equals 15 residues. Germline V gives CDR1 SGHTS, CDR2 YDEGEE. DNA for the CDR3: TGTGCCAGCAGCTTAATTGGGAGTACGGATGAAAAACTGTTTTTT. Translating it yields CASSLIGSTDEKLFF.

J is TRBJ2-7 and V is TRBV12-1; no DNA check was done on the table's D call, TRBD2. TRBV12-1 is a documented pseudogene. The CDR3 length is 13 residues. CDR3 region: CASSPDFYYEQYF. As DNA, the CDR3 is TGTGCCAGCAGCCCGGACTTCTACTACGAGCAGTACTTC.

This chain connects TRBV5-1 to TRBJ2-7; a weak D match, TRBD2 (6 bases). Germline V gives CDR1 SGHRS, CDR2 YFSETQ. The CDR3 spans 15 residues. Trimming removed 7 bases at V and 2 bases at J, with 19 bases between. The CDR3: CASGHTWDSPYEQYF. CDR3 bases: TGCGCCAGCGGCCATACTTGGGACTCGCCCTACGAGCAGTACTTC.

The J gene is TRBJ2-3, the V gene TRBV27; D not resolved. The CDR3 is made up of 11 amino acids. Trimming stripped 8 bases from V and 14 bases from J, with 17 bases between. Germline V gene lookup returns CDR1 MNHEY and CDR2 SMNVEV (reference sequence). The DNA for the CDR3 is TGTGCCAGCCGTATCGGGTCGGTTCTGTATTTT. Amino acid sequence: CASRIGSVLYF.

The chain employs TRBV6-5 and TRBJ2-2, with D unclear. This CDR3 comprises 12 residues. Germline loops: CDR1 MNHEY, CDR2 SVGAGI. V was cut by 8 bases and J by 4 bases, with 8 bases left in between. The CDR3 bases are TGTGCCAGCTCATCTATCACCGGGGAGCTGTTTTTT. Translated: CASSSITGELFF.

CDR3 in amino acids: CASIDQGFGDYTF. CDR3 DNA sequence: TGTGCCAGCATAGACCAGGGGTTTGGTGACTACACCTTC. V is TRBV7-8 and J is TRBJ1-2; tentatively, D is TRBD1 (6 bases). The ends were cut back, 7 bases at V and 10 bases at J, with 19 bases in the middle. CDR3 length: 13 amino acids. Germline V lookup: CDR1 SGHVS, CDR2 FQNEAQ.

This chain links TRBV27 with TRBJ1-3; 9 bases fit TRBD1. There are 13 residues in the CDR3. CDR1 and CDR2 from the germline V gene are MNHEY and SMNVEV (reference sequence). Trimming at V came to 3 bases and at J to 10 bases, leaving 4 bases not matched to a gene. The CDR3 DNA is TGTGCCAGCAGTTTGGGACAGGGAGGGACCATATATTTT. Protein product: CASSLGQGGTIYF.

This clone appeared a single time. The CDR3 DNA follows: TGTGCCAGCAGCTTTAGCGGGGGGGGAGGGAATGAGCAGTTCTTC. It is translated as CASSFSGGGGNEQFF. The chain combines TRBV11-1 with TRBJ2-1; 11 bases align to TRBD2. The germline V gene has CDR1 SGHAT and CDR2 FQDESV (reference sequence). The J segment lost 7 bases and the V segment lost 3 bases, leaving 5 bases of the junction unmatched. The CDR3 runs to 15 residues.

This chain connects TRBV5-1 to TRBJ1-1, with D maybe TRBD1 (5 bases). This CDR3 has 14 amino acids. Germline CDR1 and CDR2: SGHRS and YFSETQ. The V end was cut by 5 bases, the J end by 10 bases, with 21 bases between. CDR3 sequence (DNA): TGCGCCAGCAGACCGGGGACTACCGACGGAGTAGCTTTCTTT. As protein: CASRPGTTDGVAFF.

CDR3 coding DNA: TGTGCCAGTAACCCAGGGACTTTGAGCACTGAAGCTTTCTTT. It codes for CASNPGTLSTEAFF. The genes are TRBV19 and TRBJ1-1, with a weak D call TRBD1 (5 bases). CDR1 is LNHDA, CDR2 SQIVND, per germline (reference sequence). The germline V and J ends were trimmed by 7 bases and 4 bases, with 16 bases remaining between them. The CDR3 length is 14 residues.

This sequence joins TRBV27 and TRBJ2-4; 7 nucleotides align to TRBD2. CDR3 length equals 14 residues. After removal of 6 bases from V and 6 bases from J, the junction contained 8 bases not matched to a gene. CDR1 is MNHEY, CDR2 SMNVEV, per germline (reference sequence). CDR3 DNA sequence: TGTGCCAGCAGAGTGGGGGGGAAGGGAAACATTCAGTACTTC. This sequence encodes CASRVGGKGNIQYF.

The V and J genes are TRBV7-5 and TRBJ1-3; the table's D call of TRBD1 was not tested on the DNA. TRBV7-5 is reported as a pseudogene. The CDR3 is made up of 14 amino acids. CDR3 loop: CARSTRGPGNTIYF. The CDR3 DNA reads TGTGCCAGAAGCACCAGGGGGCCCGGAAACACCATATATTTT.

V is TRBV6-1 and J is TRBJ2-2; D may be TRBD2 (6 bases). With 8 bases removed from V and 4 bases from J, the gap between germline ends came to 11 bases. The CDR3 runs to 13 residues. CDR1 is MNHNS and CDR2 is SASEGT in the germline V gene. Here the CDR3 reads CASYRAGTGELFF. CDR3 DNA sequence: TGTGCCAGCTACAGAGCGGGCACCGGGGAGCTGTTTTTT.